A selection of T cell receptor beta chains follows, all from one sample in a study of T cell responses to AZD1222 COVID-19 vaccine. The protocol was immunoSEQ multiplex PCR, while the TCRdb copy is restricted to in-frame clones and leaves out a portion. The sample carries about 220,000 clones, about 92% recorded once. Sequenced here: peripheral blood, sampled on day 0 of MenACWY control vaccination. The receptor source for this set is an adult in good health. Both conserved end residues are part of each CDR3. A D gene is named only where the DNA matches it firmly.

.	TRBV18	TRBJ2-7	TGTGCCAGCTCACCCCACGGCCACGAGCAGTACTTC	CASSPHGHEQYF
TRBD1	TRBV7-9	TRBJ2-7	TGTGCCAGCAGCTTAGTCGGGACAGGGGGGAAATACGAGCAGTACTTC	CASSLVGTGGKYEQYF
TRBD1	TRBV5-1	TRBJ2-5	TGCGCCAGCAGCGCTCGGACAGGGCAAGAGACCCAGTACTTC	CASSARTGQETQYF
TRBD2	TRBV30	TRBJ2-7	TGTGCCTGGATGCCGGGGAGGGACGAGCAGTACTTC	CAWMPGRDEQYF
.	TRBV10-3	TRBJ1-5	TGTGCCATCAGTGAGGGGAGCAATCAGCCCCAGCATTTT	CAISEGSNQPQHF
.	TRBV12-3/TRBV12-4	TRBJ1-3	TGTGCCTCCTCGCGGGGTTTTGGCACCATATATTTT	CASSRGFGTIYF
.	TRBV5-5	TRBJ1-2	TGTGCCAGCAGCTTGGTGACCGATTATGGCTACACCTTC	CASSLVTDYGYTF
.	TRBV6-1	TRBJ1-6	TGTGCCAGCAGTGGGACCGGGACGCGGGCTTATAATTCACCCCTCCACTTT	CASSGTGTRAYNSPLHF
TRBD1	TRBV3-1/TRBV3-2	TRBJ1-4	TGTGCCAGCAGCCCCGGGACAGGGGGAAATGAAAAACTGTTTTTT	CASSPGTGGNEKLFF
TRBD1	TRBV7-9	TRBJ1-1	TGTGCCAGCAGCTCCTCTTCAGGGGGGAGGACTGAAGCTTTCTTT	CASSSSSGGRTEAFF
.	TRBV3-1/TRBV3-2	TRBJ1-1	TGTGCCAGCAGCCACCTCGGCAACACTGAAGCTTTCTTT	CASSHLGNTEAFF
.	TRBV6-4	TRBJ2-2	TGTGCCAGCAAGCGAGAGAGCCTATCCACCGGGGAGCTGTTTTTT	CASKRESLSTGELFF
.	TRBV2	TRBJ1-3	TGTGCCAGCAGCGCAGGTAGTTCTGGAAACACCATATATTTT	CASSAGSSGNTIYF